What follows are 28 T cell receptor beta chains derived from one specimen sequenced in a study of OX40 agonist ivuxolimab in advanced cancers. Library preparation was by the immunoSEQ multiplex PCR assay. Held by TCRdb, this immuneACCESS table contains in-frame sequences only and omits some clones. Under half of the omission traces to an unresolved V gene where checked; the cause of the rest is unknown. The sample table shows about 75,000 clones, and roughly 87% are seen once. The leading ten clones occupy approximately 1.3% of the sample. This sample comprised CD4+ or CD8+ T cells sorted from blood, obtained in a trial of the OX40 agonist ivuxolimab. The receptors here all came from an adult with an advanced solid tumor such as melanoma, head and neck, liver or kidney cancer.

This chain uses TRBV6-5 with TRBJ1-3; no definite D call. The V end was cut by 4 bases, the J end by 7 bases, with 17 bases between. The CDR3 loop spans 15 amino acids. In germline, CDR1 is MNHEY, CDR2 SVGAGI. For the CDR3, the DNA is TGTGCCAGCAGTTCCTACCCACAGCTTGCGAACACCATATATTTT. Amino acid sequence: CASSSYPQLANTIYF.

The rearrangement uses TRBV7-3 and TRBJ1-1, with D unresolved. CDR3 length: 13 residues. Trimming left V 5 bases short and J 0 bases short, with 7 bases between. Germline V gene data show CDR1 as SGHTA and CDR2 as FQGTGA. CDR3 coding DNA: TGTGCCAGCAGCCAGGCAGTGAACACTGAAGCTTTCTTT. Translated, it gives CASSQAVNTEAFF.

The table lists this clone with a count of one. The V and J genes are TRBV19 and TRBJ2-1, with 12 bases fitting TRBD2. The J segment lost 4 bases and the V segment lost 4 bases, leaving 14 bases of the junction unmatched. The length of the CDR3 is 19 residues. Germline lookup yields CDR1 LNHDA and CDR2 SQIVND (reference sequence). The CDR3 DNA reads TGTGCCAGTAGTACCAAAGCGAGCACTAGCGGGAGGCGTTACAATGAGCAGTTCTTC. Encoded protein: CASSTKASTSGRRYNEQFF.

V gene TRBV28 combines with J gene TRBJ1-4; no clear D gene. The V gene's germline CDR1 is MDHEN and CDR2 SYDVKM. V dropped 6 bases and J dropped 4 bases, with 15 bases sitting between them. The CDR3 loop spans 15 amino acids. DNA of the CDR3: TGTGCCAGCAGCTCCCCACAGAGCCTTAATGAAAAACTGTTTTTT. Amino acids: CASSSPQSLNEKLFF. The full variable domain, completed using reference TRBV28 and TRBJ1-4, is DVKVTQSSRYLVKRTGEKVFLECVQDMDHENMFWYRQDPGLGLRLIYFSYDVKMKEKGDIPEGYSVSREKKERFSLILESASTNQTSMYLCASSSPQSLNEKLFFGSGTQLSVL.

This clone has a handful of counts. V is TRBV5-6 and J is TRBJ2-1; the D is unclear. V was trimmed by 0 bases and J by 0 bases, leaving 10 bases between them. Germline CDR1 reads SGHDT; CDR2 reads YYEEEE. This CDR3 has 16 residues. The DNA of the CDR3 is TGTGCCAGCAGCTTGGCCTCCGGGCGCTCCTACAATGAGCAGTTCTTC. This codes for CASSLASGRSYNEQFF.

CDR3: CASSLDPGGQPQHF. The CDR3 nucleotides are TGTGCCAGCAGCTTAGACCCCGGAGGACAGCCCCAGCATTTT. V gene TRBV5-4 combines with J gene TRBJ1-5; D is ambiguous. CDR3 size: 14 residues. V gave up 2 bases and J gave up 7 bases, with 13 bases separating them. Germline V gene sequence: CDR1 SGHNT, CDR2 YYREEE (reference sequence).

V and J are TRBV10-3 and TRBJ2-3; D gene unclear. Germline V gene sequence: CDR1 ENHRY, CDR2 SYGVKD. This CDR3 has 13 amino acids. Between the trimmed V and J ends, which lost 6 bases and 0 bases, there was a span of 7 bases. The DNA of the CDR3 is TGTGCCATCAGAGACACTAGCACAGATACGCAGTATTTT. Protein sequence: CAIRDTSTDTQYF.

The rearrangement links TRBV18 to TRBJ2-1; the D gene could be TRBD1 or TRBD2 (7 bases each). Trimming stripped 5 bases from V and 8 bases from J, with 19 bases between. Germline V gene data show CDR1 as KGHSH and CDR2 as LQKENI. This CDR3 is built from 15 residues. The CDR3 sequence is CASSVKQTGRDEQFF. As DNA, the CDR3 is TGTGCCAGCTCAGTTAAACAGACAGGGAGGGATGAGCAGTTCTTC.

This chain joins TRBV27 and TRBJ2-2, with a tentative D call TRBD1 (6 bases). Trimming shortened V by 8 bases and J by 2 bases, and 15 bases separated the two germline ends. The CDR3 extends over 15 amino acids. Germline CDR1 reads MNHEY; CDR2 reads SMNVEV (reference sequence). This chain's CDR3 is CASRGATGNTGELFF. The CDR3 DNA sequence: TGTGCCAGCCGAGGAGCGACAGGAAACACCGGGGAGCTGTTTTTT.

The chain has TRBV2 and TRBJ1-2; D remains ambiguous. V shed 3 bases and J shed 4 bases, with 6 bases lying between them. Germline V gene data show CDR1 as SNHLY and CDR2 as FYNNEI. CDR3 length: 12 residues. This CDR3 reads CASSESLYGYTF. CDR3 nucleotide sequence: TGTGCCAGCAGTGAGTCCCTCTATGGCTACACCTTC.

The chain links TRBV7-8 to TRBJ2-5; D gene uncertain. V was pared by 1 base and J by 7 bases, with 13 bases between. The CDR3 is 14 amino acids. Germline V gene lookup returns CDR1 SGHVS and CDR2 FQNEAQ. The chain's CDR3 is CASSLVNERGTQYF. The CDR3 DNA follows: TGTGCCAGCAGCTTAGTTAATGAAAGAGGGACCCAGTACTTC. Looking up the rest from reference TRBV7-8 and TRBJ2-5 gives the full variable domain: GAGVSQSPRYKVAKRGQDVALRCDPISGHVSLFWYQQALGQGPEFLTYFQNEAQLDKSGLPSDRFFAERPEGSVSTLKIQRTQQEDSAVYLCASSLVNERGTQYFGPGTRLLVL.

V usage is TRBV7-2 and J usage is TRBJ1-1, with D hard to call. CDR1 and CDR2 (germline): SGHTA, FQGNSA. The CDR3 has 10 amino acids. Trimming shortened V by 2 bases and J by 12 bases, and 7 bases separated the two germline ends. The CDR3 is CASSLITPFF. CDR3 bases: TGTGCCAGCAGCTTAATTACGCCTTTCTTT.

This chain connects TRBV19 to TRBJ1-3, with D possibly matching TRBD1 (5 bases). Trimming took 4 bases from V and 4 from J, leaving 14 bases between them. CDR1 is LNHDA and CDR2 is SQIVND in the germline V gene (reference sequence). The CDR3 runs to 15 residues. In DNA form, the CDR3 reads TGTGCCAGTAGTAGGGGGACGGGCGAAGGAAACACCATATATTTT. Translated: CASSRGTGEGNTIYF.

CDR3 bases: TGTGCCAGCAGCTCTTACTCGGGAGGGGAGCAGTACTTC. Translation: CASSSYSGGEQYF. The chain recombines TRBV14 with TRBJ2-7; TRBD2 agrees at 8 bases. J gave up 7 bases and V 5 bases, and 7 bases lay outside the gene matches. The CDR3 extends over 13 amino acids. Germline loops: CDR1 SGHDN, CDR2 FVKESK.

The gene calls are TRBV7-9 and TRBJ1-1; perhaps TRBD1 as D (5 bases). The V gene's germline CDR1 is SEHNR and CDR2 FQNEAQ (reference sequence). The CDR3 has 12 residues. The CDR3: CSCLRGVTEAFF. CDR3 DNA sequence: TGTAGCTGTTTACGGGGGGTCACTGAAGCTTTCTTT.

In its sample, this clone was seen a few times. The V and J genes are TRBV5-1 and TRBJ1-1, with D possibly being TRBD1 (5 bases). The ends were cut back, 0 bases at V and 1 base at J, with 13 bases in the middle. The V gene's germline CDR1 is SGHRS and CDR2 YFSETQ. The length of the CDR3 is 16 residues. Here the CDR3 DNA reads TGCGCCAGCAGCTTGGGTTCGTGGCAGGGGAACACTGAAGCTTTCTTT. It is translated as CASSLGSWQGNTEAFF.

The J gene is TRBJ2-7, the V gene TRBV4-1; 7 nucleotides line up with TRBD2. This CDR3 comprises 17 residues. CDR1 MGHRA and CDR2 YSYEKL come from the germline V gene. V was pared by 0 bases and J by 0 bases, with 8 bases of the junction left unmatched. CDR3 sequence reads: CASSQDWGGSFSYEQYF. CDR3 bases: TGCGCCAGCAGCCAAGATTGGGGGGGATCGTTCTCCTACGAGCAGTACTTC.

V usage is TRBV27 and J usage is TRBJ2-1, with 8 bases matching TRBD1. V shed 5 bases and J 6 bases; nucleotides not matched to a gene: 6. The CDR3 sequence is 14 residues long. CDR1 is MNHEY and CDR2 is SMNVEV in the germline V gene (reference sequence). In DNA, the CDR3 is TGTGCCAGCAGTAGACAGGGGACCCTCAATGAGCAGTTCTTC. Translation: CASSRQGTLNEQFF.

This chain connects TRBV30 to TRBJ1-5; the match to TRBD1 covers 7 bases. This CDR3 is built from 12 residues. V dropped 8 bases and J dropped 8; count of bases not matched to a gene: 9. Germline V gene lookup returns CDR1 GTSNPN and CDR2 SVGIG (reference sequence). Here the CDR3 DNA reads TGTGCCATGGACAGGCCGGGAAAGCCCCAGCATTTT. Translation: CAMDRPGKPQHF.

About this clone: The junction differs from germline at one of its ends, possibly a read error. The chain is built from TRBV20-1 and TRBJ2-5; 7 nucleotides line up with TRBD1. This CDR3 is built from 11 residues. Germline loops: CDR1 DFQATT, CDR2 SNEGSKA (reference sequence). The CDR3 here is CSAGDRDAQYF. In DNA form, the CDR3 reads TGCAGTGCTGGAGACAGGGATGCCCAGTACTTC.

The sample holds a few counts of this clone. The chain employs TRBV2 and TRBJ1-2; perhaps TRBD1 as D (5 bases). CDR3 length: 13 residues. CDR1 is SNHLY and CDR2 is FYNNEI in the germline V gene. Trimming removed 8 bases from V and 8 bases from J, with 18 bases in between. The CDR3 sequence is CASSGQVAGGYTF. CDR3 coding DNA: TGTGCCAGCTCAGGGCAGGTAGCGGGCGGCTACACCTTC.

J is TRBJ1-3 and V is TRBV4-1, with D uncertain. Trimming pared 3 bases from V and 0 bases from J, leaving 12 bases between. CDR3 size: 16 residues. Germline V gene lookup returns CDR1 MGHRA and CDR2 YSYEKL. The CDR3 sequence is CASSHESTISGNTIYF. The CDR3 coding sequence is TGCGCCAGCAGCCATGAGTCAACGATCTCTGGAAACACCATATATTTT.

The chain employs TRBV5-6 and TRBJ1-5; perhaps TRBD1 as D (6 bases). Germline CDR1 and CDR2: SGHDT and YYEEEE. The V end lost 7 bases, the J end lost 7 bases, and 18 bases lay between the germline ends. The CDR3 covers 14 residues. CDR3 amino acids: CASQVGGASQPQHF. The CDR3 DNA reads TGTGCCAGCCAGGTGGGGGGCGCTTCACAGCCCCAGCATTTT.

The rearrangement links TRBV5-6 to TRBJ2-5; TRBD1 agrees at 8 bases. J was trimmed by 5 bases and V by 3 bases; bases with no gene match: 9. CDR3 size: 15 residues. CDR1 is SGHDT and CDR2 is YYEEEE in the germline V gene. In nucleotides, the CDR3 is TGTGCCAGCAGCTGGGAGCAGGGGGCCCGGGAGACCCAGTACTTC. It is translated as CASSWEQGARETQYF. The full variable domain, its missing parts supplied by reference TRBV5-6 and TRBJ2-5, is DAGVTQSPTHLIKTRGQQVTLRCSPKSGHDTVSWYQQALGQGPQFIFQYYEEEERQRGNFPDRFSGHQFPNYSSELNVNALLLGDSALYLCASSWEQGARETQYFGPGTRLLVL.

The chain carries TRBV6-1 and TRBJ1-1; D gene uncertain. V was clipped by 3 bases and J by 5 bases, with 10 bases between them. The CDR3 consists of 13 residues. The germline gives CDR1 MNHNS, CDR2 SASEGT. CDR3 sequence reads: CASSDGSRTEAFF. CDR3 DNA sequence: TGTGCCAGCAGTGATGGTTCGCGGACTGAAGCTTTCTTT.

The chain carries TRBV9 and TRBJ1-4; a possible D gene is TRBD1 (5 bases). The germline CDR1 and CDR2 sequences are SGDLS and YYNGEE. V lost 2 bases and J lost 8, with 13 bases in between. The CDR3 length is 14 residues. The CDR3 sequence: CASSVGTIDEKLFF. The CDR3 nucleotides are TGTGCCAGCAGCGTGGGGACCATAGACGAAAAACTGTTTTTT.

The chain uses TRBV25-1 and TRBJ1-4; no clear D gene. Trimming removed 2 bases at V and 15 bases at J, with 16 bases between. The CDR3 sequence is 13 residues long. CDR1 and CDR2 (germline): MGHDK, SYGVNS. CDR3 region: CASSEPTLQKVFF. In nucleotides, the CDR3 is TGTGCCAGCAGTGAACCTACTCTGCAGAAAGTGTTTTTT.

The chain has TRBV21-1 and TRBJ2-6. TRBV21-1 is shown as a pseudogene. CDR3 length: 15 residues. The CDR3, as DNA: TGTGCCAGCAGCAACTGGTACTCTGGGGCCAACGTCCTGACTTTC. Translated, it gives CASSNWYSGANVLTF.